The rows below give T cell receptor delta chains drawn from one sample of a study of gamma-delta T cells after stem cell transplantation. TCRdb called clones from the RT-PCR reads again using CATT. The table shows a few thousand delta-chain clones, with 3.8% occurring only once. Sequencing used gamma-delta T cells. The origin of the receptors is a human donor. It is not recorded whose cells these are; they may come from a transplant donor. Both conserved end residues are trimmed from each CDR3. Each record gives: V gene, CDR3 protein.

TRDV3 AFGGLGYWGILALTAQLF
TRDV2 ACDTLTGGQTDKLI
TRDV2 ACDPLTDRDDKLI
TRDV2 ACEPLGDTALTAQLF
TRDV2 ACDTVGHYTDKLI
TRDV2 ACEPLGEMTDKLI
TRDV1 ALGGTTSYQYWGIRFYADKLT
TRDV1 ALGETGYWGITQIKLI
TRDV2 ACDRLGDPDSRGLI
TRDV2 ACDTVGSSNSSWDTRQMF
TRDV2 ACDTVGGRTDKLI
TRDV2 ACDPLLGDTRDKLI
TRDV2 ACDNLLGLPDTDKPI
TRDV2 ACDTVGTETDKLI
TRDV2 ACDALGDKYTDKLI
TRDV2 ACDDLGILGDPPGSDKLI
TRDV1 ALGELRLDWGIRLIALTAQLF
TRDV2 ACDLMGDKNTDKLI
TRDV2 ACEFLLGDTTDKLI
TRDV1 ALGGPSVLLRGGWRELI
TRDV2 ACDALRAPDKLI
TRDV1 ALGELDLLVWGIFTDKLI
TRDV1 ALGELSFLRPQYWGILALTAQLF
TRDV2 ACDTAGGRSSWDTRQMF
TRDV2 ACDTLGAAYTDKLI
TRAV29/DV5 AASVASYPLGDGGFFNTGKLI
TRDV2 ACDTIEAALGENTDKLI
TRAV29/DV5 AASVVSYPLGDGGLFNTDKLI
TRDV2 ACDTVTAGRYTDKLI
TRDV2 ACDSLGDTRTDKLI
TRDV2 ACDNLGDTHKLI
TRDV1 ALGEPAFLRPLDWGRLGGTDKLI
TRDV2 ACDFLLGDTVI
TRDV2 ACESMVVGDTDKLI
TRDV2 ACDPVGPKTGGPHPYTDKLI
TRDV1 ALGELDGVHKPI
TRDV1 ALGELAPYTNSIKRLI
TRDV1 ALSQPYPSGGCYTDKLI
TRDV2 ACDPAGGSSWDTRQMF
TRDV2 ACDTVAPIGGYSTDKLI
TRDV2 ACDALGGYTDKLI
TRDV2 ACDPLVGTGGRYTDKLI